This TCR beta chain was observed in a study of shared clonotypes between healthy human individuals. The CDR3 totals 14 residues. V was pared by 1 base and J by 5 bases, with 11 bases between. Germline V gene sequence: CDR1 MGHDK, CDR2 SYGVNS. The test was conducted at deep level. Each PCR replicate from the sorted subsets contained about 200 ng DNA, which is 25,000 to 30,000 T cell genomes. This table comes from immunoSEQ multiplex PCR, and its TCRdb copy is limited to in-frame clones, with some not included. The table has some 2.3 million clones, 85% to 95% seen once. Input material: naive CD4+ T cells from PBMCs. Noted subset: CD45RA+ positively selected. This sequence originates from a man younger than 35 in good health. Some clones in this sample may be carry-over from other donors' samples. The chain employs TRBV25-1 and TRBJ1-1; weak D call: TRBD1 (5 bases). For the CDR3, the DNA is TGTGCCAGCAGTGAATTAGGGGTGAGGACTGAAGCTTTCTTT. This encodes CASSELGVRTEAFF.